The clone carrying this TCR beta chain showed up just a few times. It was during active infection that Seattle patients were enrolled and then longitudinally followed. The germline V gene encodes CDR1 MNHNY and CDR2 SVGAGI (reference sequence). Trimming shortened V by 8 bases and J by 1 base, and 5 bases separated the two germline ends. This CDR3 has 11 amino acids. The sample belongs to a study of blood T cell repertoires in COVID-19. Turning to the study itself: Donors in the United States, Italy and Spain gave samples during acute or convalescent COVID-19.

Assay: immunoSEQ multiplex PCR; the TCRdb copy retains only in-frame clones and omits some. The table records 150,000 or so clones, approximately 80% of them present only once. What was sequenced was peripheral blood. The receptor's source is a woman aged 60-75 years with COVID-19, enrolled during active disease. The chain combines TRBV6-6 with TRBJ1-1; D not resolved. CDR3 nucleotide sequence: TGTGCCAGCGACAAGAACACTGAAGCTTTCTTT. Protein product: CASDKNTEAFF.